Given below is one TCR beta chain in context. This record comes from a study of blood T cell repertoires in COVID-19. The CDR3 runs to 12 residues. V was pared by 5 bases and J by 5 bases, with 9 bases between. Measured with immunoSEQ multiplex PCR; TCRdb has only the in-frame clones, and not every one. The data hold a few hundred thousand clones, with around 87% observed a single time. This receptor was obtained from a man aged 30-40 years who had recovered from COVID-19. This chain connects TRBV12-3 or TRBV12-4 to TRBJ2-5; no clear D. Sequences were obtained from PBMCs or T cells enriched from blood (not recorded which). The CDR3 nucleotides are TGTGCCAGCAGTCATACTTGGGAGACCCAGTACTTC. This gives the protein CASSHTWETQYF.